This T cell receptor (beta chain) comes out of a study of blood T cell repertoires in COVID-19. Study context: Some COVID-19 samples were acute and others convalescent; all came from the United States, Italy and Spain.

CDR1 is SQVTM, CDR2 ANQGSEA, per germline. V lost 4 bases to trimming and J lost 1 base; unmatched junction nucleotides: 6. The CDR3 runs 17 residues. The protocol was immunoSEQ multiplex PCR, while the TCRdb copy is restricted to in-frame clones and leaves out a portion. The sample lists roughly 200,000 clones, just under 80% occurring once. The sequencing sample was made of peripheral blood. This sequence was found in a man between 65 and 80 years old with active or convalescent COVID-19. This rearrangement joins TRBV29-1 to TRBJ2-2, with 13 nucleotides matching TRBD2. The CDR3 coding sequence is TGCAGCGTTGCCGGGACTAGCGGGAATCTGAACACCGGGGAGCTGTTTTTT. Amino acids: CSVAGTSGNLNTGELFF.